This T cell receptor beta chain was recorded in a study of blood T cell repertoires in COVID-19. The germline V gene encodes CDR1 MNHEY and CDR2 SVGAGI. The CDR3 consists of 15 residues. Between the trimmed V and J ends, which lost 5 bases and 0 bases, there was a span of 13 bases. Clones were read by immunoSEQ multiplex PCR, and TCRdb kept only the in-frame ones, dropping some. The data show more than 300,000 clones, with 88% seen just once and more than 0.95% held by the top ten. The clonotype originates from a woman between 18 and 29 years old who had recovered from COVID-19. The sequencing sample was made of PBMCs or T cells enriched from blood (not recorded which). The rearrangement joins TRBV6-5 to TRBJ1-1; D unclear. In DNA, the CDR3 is TGTGCCAGCAGTCCCCTGAAATACTTGAACACTGAAGCTTTCTTT. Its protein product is CASSPLKYLNTEAFF.